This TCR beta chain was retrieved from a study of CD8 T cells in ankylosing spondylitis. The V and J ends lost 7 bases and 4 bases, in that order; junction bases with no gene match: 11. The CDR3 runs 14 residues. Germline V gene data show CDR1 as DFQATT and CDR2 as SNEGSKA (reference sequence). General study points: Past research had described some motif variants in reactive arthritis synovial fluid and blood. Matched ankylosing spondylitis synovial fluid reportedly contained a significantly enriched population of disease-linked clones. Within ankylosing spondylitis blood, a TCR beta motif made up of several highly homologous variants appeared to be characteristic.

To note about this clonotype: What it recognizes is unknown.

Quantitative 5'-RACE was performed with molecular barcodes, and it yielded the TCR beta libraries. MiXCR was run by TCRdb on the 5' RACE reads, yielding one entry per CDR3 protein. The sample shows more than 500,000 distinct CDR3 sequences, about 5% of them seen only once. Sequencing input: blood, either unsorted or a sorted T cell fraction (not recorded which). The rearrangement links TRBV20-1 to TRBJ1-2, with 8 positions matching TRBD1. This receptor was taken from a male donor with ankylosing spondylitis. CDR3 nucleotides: TGCAGTGTTGGGGACAGGCGCGGATTCTATGGCTACACCTTC. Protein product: CSVGDRRGFYGYTF.